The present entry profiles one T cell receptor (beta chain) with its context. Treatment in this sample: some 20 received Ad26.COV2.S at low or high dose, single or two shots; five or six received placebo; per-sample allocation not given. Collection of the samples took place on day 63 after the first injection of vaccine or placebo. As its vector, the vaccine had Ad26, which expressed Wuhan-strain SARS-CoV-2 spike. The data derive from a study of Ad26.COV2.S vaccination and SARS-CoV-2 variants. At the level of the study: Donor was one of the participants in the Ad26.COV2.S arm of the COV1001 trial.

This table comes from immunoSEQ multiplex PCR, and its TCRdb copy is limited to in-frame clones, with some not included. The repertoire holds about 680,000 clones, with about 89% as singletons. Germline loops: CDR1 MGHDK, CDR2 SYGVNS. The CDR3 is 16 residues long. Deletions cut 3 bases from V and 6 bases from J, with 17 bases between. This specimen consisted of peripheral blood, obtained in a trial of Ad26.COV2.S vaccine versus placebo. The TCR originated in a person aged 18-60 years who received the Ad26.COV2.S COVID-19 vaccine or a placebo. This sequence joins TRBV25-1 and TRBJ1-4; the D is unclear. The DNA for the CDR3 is TGTGCCAGCAGTGACTCGAGGGTCCCGGTGGATGAAAAACTGTTTTTT. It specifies CASSDSRVPVDEKLFF.